The rows below give T cell receptor beta chains drawn from one sample of a study of blood T cells in healthy people across ages. TCRdb re-called the 5' RACE reads through MiXCR, storing one row per CDR3 protein. The data hold roughly 650,000 distinct CDR3 sequences, with less than 40% observed a single time. Sequencing used blood. Receptors originate from a woman aged 80 or over in good health. Both conserved end residues are part of each CDR3. D genes are given only for firm matches.

j_gene	v_gene	d_gene	CDR3aa
TRBJ2-5	TRBV28	.	CASSRRGGILSVEQYF
TRBJ2-7	TRBV20-1	.	CSANRGPSYEQYF
TRBJ2-5	TRBV18	.	CASSPPGRGGETQYF
TRBJ2-7	TRBV14	TRBD1	CASSQYRGTYEQYF
TRBJ2-1	TRBV2	.	CASSPDVNEQFF
TRBJ1-3	TRBV10-3	.	CAISESWAREATIYF
TRBJ2-5	TRBV7-2	.	CASSSYQETQYF
TRBJ1-2	TRBV9	TRBD1	CASSSSEGAYGYTF
TRBJ1-2	TRBV5-1	.	CASSLALAGDGYTF
TRBJ2-3	TRBV12-3/TRBV12-4	.	CASRGGRVSTDTQYF
TRBJ2-7	TRBV5-5	.	CASSWPDRSYEQYF
TRBJ1-5	TRBV29-1	.	CSVHQEGQPQHF
TRBJ2-1	TRBV5-6	.	CASSLVTVSSYNEQFF
TRBJ2-1	TRBV2	TRBD1	CASRPGQGAVTWQFF
TRBJ1-1	TRBV29-1	.	CSVQTGNTEAFF
TRBJ2-5	TRBV28	.	CAASSVRETQYF
TRBJ2-7	TRBV29-1	TRBD1	CSVRTGQSSYEQYF
TRBJ2-1	TRBV7-2	TRBD2	CASSPSGGIRGDGQFF
TRBJ2-5	TRBV5-4	.	CASSLFRDGQETQYF
TRBJ1-5	TRBV20-1	TRBD1	CSARGGQGLRQPQHF
TRBJ1-1	TRBV4-2	.	CASSQDPGSEAFF
TRBJ1-1	TRBV6-6	.	CASSYSGGATEAFF
TRBJ2-5	TRBV20-1	TRBD2	CSARGIAGGLQETQYF
TRBJ1-4	TRBV6-6	.	CASSYSSSGGWEKLFF
TRBJ1-2	TRBV4-1	TRBD1	CASSLLLRGGSYGHTF
TRBJ1-5	TRBV11-2	TRBD1	CASSLGQFWGQGTRSNQPQHF
TRBJ1-1	TRBV5-1	.	CASSLDRMGLTEAFF
TRBJ1-6	TRBV3-1	.	CASNPKGLSLHF
TRBJ2-7	TRBV5-1	.	CASRTEILSYEQYF
TRBJ1-1	TRBV5-1	.	CASSLEGINTEAFF
TRBJ2-5	TRBV2	.	CASSGGASRRETQYF
TRBJ1-1	TRBV27	.	CASSWGGGRAFF
TRBJ1-1	TRBV5-1	.	CASSLEMSTEAFF
TRBJ2-7	TRBV6-2/TRBV6-3	.	CASSYTDTTLQDEQYF
TRBJ1-1	TRBV5-6	.	CASSLDLGTEAFF
TRBJ2-1	TRBV9	TRBD2	CTSSVGLASYNEQFF
TRBJ1-6	TRBV12-3/TRBV12-4	TRBD1	CASSFWDRGFYNSPLHF
TRBJ2-3	TRBV12-3/TRBV12-4	.	CASTQGLGVSTDTQYF
TRBJ1-1	TRBV4-2	TRBD1	CASSQGTGQGAMNTEAFF
TRBJ2-7	TRBV5-1	TRBD1	CASSWTGSEQYF
TRBJ2-7	TRBV21-1	.	CASSTLRQGPSYEQYF
.	TRBV2	.	CASSEVWGLSEQYF
TRBJ2-3	TRBV20-1	.	CSATVLPGVHKATDTQYF
.	TRBV5-1	.	CASSLLSGQETQYF
TRBJ2-3	TRBV5-1	TRBD1	CASSFQTGPTDTQYF
TRBJ2-1	TRBV4-2	.	CASSQGPRDGWYNEQFF
TRBJ1-6	TRBV4-2	TRBD1	CASSQESGDRGSSPLHF
TRBJ2-3	TRBV24-1	TRBD1	CATSDAAIGQGTQYF